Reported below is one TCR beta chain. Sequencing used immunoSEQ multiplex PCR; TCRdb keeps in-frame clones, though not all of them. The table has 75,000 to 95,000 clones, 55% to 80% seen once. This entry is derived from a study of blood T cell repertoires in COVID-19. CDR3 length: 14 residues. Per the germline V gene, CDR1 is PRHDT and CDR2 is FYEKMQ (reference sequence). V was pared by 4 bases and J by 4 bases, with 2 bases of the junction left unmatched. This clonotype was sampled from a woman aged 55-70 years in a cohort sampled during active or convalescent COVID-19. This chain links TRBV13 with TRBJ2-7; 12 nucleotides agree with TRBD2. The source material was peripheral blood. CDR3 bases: TGTGCCAGCAGCTCAGGACTAGCGGGATACGAGCAGTACTTC. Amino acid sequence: CASSSGLAGYEQYF. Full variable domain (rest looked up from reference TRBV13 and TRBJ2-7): AAGVIQSPRHLIKEKRETATLKCYPIPRHDTVYWYQQGPGQDPQFLISFYEKMQSDKGSIPDRFSAQQFSDYHSELNMSSLELGDSALYFCASSSGLAGYEQYFGPGTRLTVT.